One sample yielded the 16 T cell receptor beta chains listed below, sequenced in a study of cytomegalovirus exposure and HLA in healthy donors. The PCR contained 60 Vbeta and 13 Jbeta primers. Clones were read by immunoSEQ multiplex PCR, and TCRdb kept only the in-frame ones, dropping some. This sample yields 150,000 to 200,000 clones, of which 78% are seen a single time; 5% to 6% belongs to the top ten. What was sequenced was PBMCs. All receptors come from a woman aged 25 to 39 in good health and CMV-seropositive.

The chain carries TRBV10-1 and TRBJ1-1; a possible D gene is TRBD1 (6 bases). Germline V gene sequence: CDR1 WNHNN, CDR2 SYGVQD (reference sequence). V gave up 6 bases and J gave up 4 bases, with 12 bases separating them. The CDR3 runs to 13 residues. The CDR3, as DNA: TGCGCCAGCAGGTCGGGACACTCCACTGAAGCTTTCTTT. This codes for CASRSGHSTEAFF.

J is TRBJ1-6 and V is TRBV6-5; D may be TRBD1 (6 bases). Per the germline V gene, CDR1 is MNHEY and CDR2 is SVGAGI. V was clipped by 2 bases and J by 9 bases, with 17 bases between them. CDR3 length: 16 residues. This chain's CDR3 is CASSYAPDRLSSPLHF. In DNA, the CDR3 is TGTGCCAGCAGTTACGCTCCGGACAGACTTAGTTCACCCCTCCACTTT.

This chain uses TRBV7-2 with TRBJ2-3; TRBD1 might be the D (6 bases). This CDR3 contains 16 residues. The germline V gene encodes CDR1 SGHTA and CDR2 FQGNSA. V lost 3 bases, J lost 1 base, and 14 bases lay in between. The CDR3 DNA is TGTGCCAGCAGCTTGCCCCCAGGGGTCGGCACAGATACGCAGTATTTT. Translating it yields CASSLPPGVGTDTQYF.

The gene calls are TRBV1 and TRBJ2-5; TRBD2, the table's D call, lacks a check against the DNA. Judging by the DNA end, TRBJ2-7 fits better; the J call may be wrong. TRBV1 is listed as a pseudogene. The CDR3 spans 18 residues. The CDR3 region has the DNA TGCACCAGCAGCCAAGACCTAGCGGGGGGAACCTCTACCTACGAGCAGTACTTC. Amino acids: CTSSQDLAGGTSTYEQYF.

V usage is TRBV19 and J usage is TRBJ2-6; 8 positions match TRBD2. CDR3 length equals 18 residues. The germline V gene encodes CDR1 LNHDA and CDR2 SQIVND (reference sequence). V lost 8 bases and J lost 2; bases outside the gene matches: 14. This chain's CDR3 is CASLPPGLGTAGANVLTF. As DNA, the CDR3 is TGTGCCAGTTTACCGCCGGGACTAGGAACGGCTGGGGCCAACGTCCTGACTTTC.

The chain has TRBV7-6 and TRBJ1-2; 8 bases agree with TRBD1. The CDR3 spans 16 residues. Germline CDR1 and CDR2: SGHVS and FNYEAQ. Germline trimming cut 5 bases from V and 5 bases from J; bases unmatched to any gene: 13. CDR3 amino acids: CASSPQSGTGYYGYTF. The CDR3 DNA sequence: TGTGCCAGCAGCCCGCAATCCGGGACAGGTTATTATGGCTACACCTTC. The full variable domain, its missing parts supplied by reference TRBV7-6 and TRBJ1-2, is GAGVSQSPRYKVTKRGQDVALRCDPISGHVSLYWYRQALGQGPEFLTYFNYEAQQDKSGLPNDRFSAERPEGSISTLTIQRTEQRDSAMYRCASSPQSGTGYYGYTFGSGTRLTVV.

This chain uses TRBV5-6 with TRBJ2-6; tentatively, D is TRBD1 (6 bases). Trimming removed 0 bases from V and 3 bases from J, with 7 bases in between. The length of the CDR3 is 15 residues. Germline CDR1 is SGHDT and CDR2 is YYEEEE. The CDR3 spells CASSLGGLGANVLTF. The CDR3 nucleotides are TGTGCCAGCAGCTTGGGGGGGCTTGGGGCCAACGTCCTGACTTTC.

The J gene is TRBJ2-1, the V gene TRBV10-3; 11 bases fit TRBD2. Germline V gene sequence: CDR1 ENHRY, CDR2 SYGVKD. The V and J ends lost 9 bases and 6 bases, in that order; junction bases with no gene match: 4. This CDR3 has 13 residues. The CDR3 loop is CAIRTSGSNEQFF. The DNA for the CDR3 is TGTGCCATTAGGACTAGCGGGTCCAATGAGCAGTTCTTC.

The J gene is TRBJ1-1, the V gene TRBV4-1, with unresolved D. The CDR3 has 14 amino acids. V was shortened by 4 bases and J by 4 bases, with 13 bases between the two germline ends. Germline CDR1 and CDR2: MGHRA and YSYEKL. In DNA, the CDR3 is TGCGCCAGCAGCCCCTCGGGATTCGGCACTGAAGCTTTCTTT. Translation: CASSPSGFGTEAFF.

This chain joins TRBV5-1 and TRBJ2-5; 9 bases map to TRBD1. CDR1 and CDR2 (germline): SGHRS, YFSETQ. Unmatched junction bases numbered 4, after V lost 2 bases and J lost 2 bases. The CDR3 has 15 amino acids. The CDR3 nucleotides are TGCGCCAGCAGCTTTCATGGGACAGGGCAAGAGACCCAGTACTTC. It is translated as CASSFHGTGQETQYF.

This chain uses TRBV5-6 with TRBJ1-1; weak D call: TRBD1 (6 bases). V was shortened by 3 bases and J by 5 bases, with 14 bases between the two germline ends. This CDR3 contains 14 residues. Germline V gene sequence: CDR1 SGHDT, CDR2 YYEEEE. For the CDR3, the DNA is TGTGCCAGCAGCTACAGGGCTTGGGGGACTGAAGCTTTCTTT. This codes for CASSYRAWGTEAFF.

The rearrangement links TRBV15 to TRBJ2-7; the match to TRBD1 covers 7 bases. Germline CDR1 reads LNHNV; CDR2 reads YYDKDF (reference sequence). Trimming cost V 4 bases and J 6 bases; bases outside gene matches: 9. CDR3 length equals 14 residues. CDR3 residues: CATSIPQGPSEQYF. The CDR3 region has the DNA TGTGCCACCAGCATACCACAGGGGCCATCCGAGCAGTACTTC. The full variable domain, with the rest looked up from reference TRBV15 and TRBJ2-7, is DAMVIQNPRYQVTQFGKPVTLSCSQTLNHNVMYWYQQKSSQAPKLLFHYYDKDFNNEADTPDNFQSRRPNTSFCFLDIRSPGLGDTAMYLCATSIPQGPSEQYFGPGTRLTVT.

The V and J genes are TRBV6-5 and TRBJ2-3, with TRBD2 identical over 12 bases. With V trimmed by 6 bases and J by 5 bases, 6 bases remained unmatched. CDR3 length: 15 amino acids. Germline CDR1 reads MNHEY; CDR2 reads SVGAGI. CDR3 in amino acids: CASSWGLAGVDTQYF. The DNA for the CDR3 is TGTGCCAGCAGCTGGGGACTAGCGGGTGTAGATACGCAGTATTTT.

This clone came up a few times. This chain joins TRBV7-9 and TRBJ1-2; D is unclear. Trimming took off 5 bases at V and 3 bases at J, with 10 bases between the two ends. The CDR3 contains 13 residues. Germline CDR1 reads SEHNR; CDR2 reads FQNEAQ (reference sequence). Written as DNA, the CDR3 is TGTGCCAGCAGCGAGTCCATGGACTATGGCTACACCTTC. Translated, it gives CASSESMDYGYTF.

This sequence joins TRBV27 and TRBJ1-1, with unresolved D. Germline V lookup: CDR1 MNHEY, CDR2 SMNVEV (reference sequence). The CDR3 covers 13 residues. The V end was cut by 3 bases, the J end by 11 bases, with 16 bases between. The CDR3: CASSFSNSVGAFF. CDR3 nucleotides: TGTGCCAGCAGTTTCTCTAACTCCGTTGGTGCTTTCTTT.

In its sample, this clone was seen once. The rearrangement uses TRBV4-1 and TRBJ1-5; no clear D. Germline lookup yields CDR1 MGHRA and CDR2 YSYEKL. The V and J ends lost 1 base and 1 base respectively, with 8 bases between them. The CDR3 has 15 amino acids. The CDR3: CASSQGPGSNQPQHF. The CDR3 nucleotides are TGCGCCAGCAGCCAAGGGCCGGGAAGCAATCAGCCCCAGCATTTT.